A single sample gave rise to the 26 T cell receptor beta chains below, sequenced in a study of T cell responses to AZD1222 COVID-19 vaccine. TCRdb's table, derived via immunoSEQ multiplex PCR, lists solely in-frame clones and lacks some. This table has some 140,000 clones, around nine tenths appearing once. The material sequenced was peripheral blood, taken on day 0 of AZD1222 vaccination. The receptors derive from an adult in good health.

CDR3 amino acids: CASSQLGTAGELFF. The DNA of the CDR3 is TGTGCCAGCAGTCAACTCGGGACAGCCGGGGAGCTGTTTTTT. The chain employs TRBV6-5 and TRBJ2-2, with 7 positions matching TRBD1. The CDR3 sequence is 14 residues long. V shed 5 bases, J shed 6 bases, and the junction held 6 bases outside the gene matches. Germline V gene sequence: CDR1 MNHEY, CDR2 SVGAGI.

The V gene is TRBV7-9, the J gene TRBJ1-2; possibly TRBD1 for D (6 bases). The CDR3 contains 12 residues. From germline, CDR1 is SEHNR and CDR2 FQNEAQ (reference sequence). V shed 4 bases and J shed 11 bases, with 14 bases lying between them. In DNA, the CDR3 is TGTGCCAGCAGCTGGGGTGAAGGGGGTTACACCTTC. The encoded protein is CASSWGEGGYTF.

The chain carries TRBV4-1 and TRBJ2-5; D remains ambiguous. Trimming pared 5 bases from V and 0 bases from J, leaving 19 bases between. The CDR3 is 17 residues long. In germline, CDR1 is MGHRA, CDR2 YSYEKL. The CDR3 reads CASSGPTPVGDQETQYF. Written as DNA, the CDR3 is TGCGCCAGCAGCGGCCCCACGCCGGTTGGGGACCAAGAGACCCAGTACTTC.

V usage is TRBV6-1 and J usage is TRBJ2-5; D unclear. V lost 2 bases to trimming and J lost 3 bases, with 10 bases between them. CDR3 length: 14 residues. Germline assignment: CDR1 MNHNS and CDR2 SASEGT. The CDR3 here is CASSEPGRKETQYF. In DNA form, the CDR3 reads TGTGCCAGCAGTGAACCCGGCAGAAAAGAGACCCAGTACTTC.

This chain uses TRBV27 with TRBJ1-5, with unresolved D. V was shortened by 2 bases and J by 7 bases, with 21 bases between the two germline ends. Per germline, CDR1 MNHEY and CDR2 SMNVEV (reference sequence). This CDR3 comprises 17 residues. CDR3: CASSLRQTLGGSQPQHF. DNA for the CDR3: TGTGCCAGCAGTTTACGGCAGACACTGGGTGGGAGCCAGCCCCAGCATTTT.

This clone was seen only once. The chain recombines TRBV7-9 with TRBJ2-5; no reliable D call. The germline V and J ends were trimmed by 3 bases and 4 bases, with 6 bases remaining between them. Per the germline V gene, CDR1 is SEHNR and CDR2 is FQNEAQ (reference sequence). The CDR3 is 12 amino acids. In nucleotides, the CDR3 is TGTGCCAGCAGCTTTACCCCAGAGACCCAGTACTTC. Encoded protein: CASSFTPETQYF.

This clone was seen repeatedly, ten times or more. The V gene is TRBV5-1, the J gene TRBJ2-3; TRBD2 matches at 9 bases. Germline V gene data show CDR1 as SGHRS and CDR2 as YFSETQ. CDR3 length: 17 amino acids. The V and J ends lost 3 bases and 3 bases, in that order; junction bases with no gene match: 11. The CDR3 spells CASSSKEGLADTDTQYF. CDR3 sequence (DNA): TGCGCCAGCAGCTCTAAAGAGGGACTAGCAGATACAGATACGCAGTATTTT.

The chain links TRBV28 to TRBJ2-2; 7 bases map to TRBD1. With V trimmed by 1 base and J by 6 bases, 2 bases remained unmatched. This CDR3 comprises 14 residues. Germline CDR1 MDHEN, CDR2 SYDVKM. The DNA of the CDR3 is TGTGCCAGCAGTTTATTCCAGGGGGCCGGGGAGCTGTTTTTT. This sequence encodes CASSLFQGAGELFF. Filled out from reference TRBV28 and TRBJ2-2, the complete variable domain reads DVKVTQSSRYLVKRTGEKVFLECVQDMDHENMFWYRQDPGLGLRLIYFSYDVKMKEKGDIPEGYSVSREKKERFSLILESASTNQTSMYLCASSLFQGAGELFFGEGSRLTVL.

This chain links TRBV6-5 with TRBJ1-3; D is possibly TRBD1 (5 bases). From germline, CDR1 is MNHEY and CDR2 SVGAGI. This CDR3 is built from 14 residues. The V and J ends lost 10 bases and 5 bases respectively, with 18 bases between them. The CDR3 nucleotides read TGTGCCACCGTCGCAGGGAGAGCGAGAAACACCATATATTTT. Amino acids: CATVAGRARNTIYF.

This clone was counted a single time. The CDR3 DNA is TGTGCCTGGAGTACGACCACAGGACTTCCAGATAATTCACCCCTCCACTTT. It specifies CAWSTTTGLPDNSPLHF. The chain recombines TRBV30 with TRBJ1-6, with D possibly matching TRBD1 (5 bases). This CDR3 contains 17 residues. Germline loops: CDR1 GTSNPN, CDR2 SVGIG (reference sequence). Trimming stripped 2 bases from V and 5 bases from J, with 19 bases between.

This chain joins TRBV9 and TRBJ2-3; D is uncertain. V was cut by 0 bases and J by 2 bases, with 4 bases left in between. CDR3 length equals 13 residues. The germline V gene has CDR1 SGDLS and CDR2 YYNGEE. CDR3 DNA sequence: TGTGCCAGCAGCGTAGCGGCCACAGATACGCAGTATTTT. Its protein is CASSVAATDTQYF.

CDR3: CASRGEGGNSPLHF. In nucleotides, the CDR3 is TGTGCCAGCAGGGGGGAGGGGGGTAATTCACCCCTCCACTTT. The chain uses TRBV2 and TRBJ1-6; a weak D match, TRBD1 (6 bases). V was clipped by 6 bases and J by 6 bases, with 12 bases between them. Germline CDR1 is SNHLY and CDR2 is FYNNEI. This CDR3 contains 14 residues.

The chain links TRBV11-3 to TRBJ1-3, with D perhaps matching TRBD1 (6 bases). Germline loops: CDR1 SGHNT, CDR2 YENEEA. The CDR3 runs to 16 residues. Trimming left V 5 bases short and J 1 base short, with 15 bases between. The CDR3 nucleotides read TGTGCCAGCAGCGGAAACAAAGGGGGATCTGGAAACACCATATATTTT. Its protein product is CASSGNKGGSGNTIYF.

The V and J genes are TRBV10-3 and TRBJ2-3; TRBD2 aligns across 10 bases. This CDR3 contains 15 residues. Germline V lookup: CDR1 ENHRY, CDR2 SYGVKD. The V gene end was trimmed by 8 bases and the J gene end by 0 bases; junction bases not matched to a gene: 5. This chain's CDR3 is CAIGGLAISTDTQYF. The DNA for the CDR3 is TGTGCCATCGGGGGACTAGCGATTAGCACAGATACGCAGTATTTT.

V is TRBV9 and J is TRBJ1-1; D perhaps matches TRBD1 (5 bases). The CDR3 is 16 residues long. Germline values: CDR1 SGDLS, CDR2 YYNGEE. V lost 3 bases and J 3 bases, leaving 18 bases between the germline ends. The DNA of the CDR3 is TGTGCCAGCAGCGGAGGAGCGCTCGGGGGTTACACTGAAGCTTTCTTT. This codes for CASSGGALGGYTEAFF.

The chain combines TRBV27 with TRBJ1-6, with 8 bases identical to TRBD1. Unmatched junction bases numbered 7, after V lost 8 bases and J lost 10 bases. This CDR3 region has 13 residues. The germline V gene encodes CDR1 MNHEY and CDR2 SMNVEV (reference sequence). Here the CDR3 DNA reads TGTGCCAGCGGTGACAGGGGAGGCTCACCCCTCCACTTT. Translation: CASGDRGGSPLHF.

The J gene is TRBJ2-3, the V gene TRBV19; no clear D gene. Trimming left V 5 bases short and J 6 bases short, with 9 bases between. The length of the CDR3 is 12 residues. CDR1 and CDR2 from the germline V gene are LNHDA and SQIVND (reference sequence). CDR3 in DNA: TGTGCCAGTAGTCCCACAAGGGATACGCAGTATTTT. Translated, it gives CASSPTRDTQYF.

The V gene is TRBV11-3, the J gene TRBJ2-7; D perhaps matches TRBD1 (5 bases). From germline, CDR1 is SGHNT and CDR2 YENEEA. V was pared by 3 bases and J by 3 bases, with 15 bases between. The CDR3 is made up of 15 amino acids. Here the CDR3 reads CASSFKGVDVYEQYF. The CDR3 region has the DNA TGTGCCAGCAGCTTTAAAGGGGTCGATGTCTACGAGCAGTACTTC.

This chain links TRBV18 with TRBJ2-6; D is possibly TRBD1 (6 bases). The CDR3 extends over 19 amino acids. The V end was cut by 3 bases, the J end by 0 bases, with 18 bases between. CDR1 and CDR2 (germline): KGHSH, LQKENI. DNA for the CDR3: TGTGCCAGCTCACCGCGGACAGTCGAAAAAAGCTCTGGGGCCAACGTCCTGACTTTC. It codes for CASSPRTVEKSSGANVLTF.

The chain uses TRBV27 and TRBJ2-3; D not resolved. Germline V lookup: CDR1 MNHEY, CDR2 SMNVEV (reference sequence). This CDR3 region has 14 residues. Trimming cost V 3 bases and J 8 bases, with 15 bases left between them. The CDR3 DNA follows: TGTGCCAGCAGTTTCAAATACCCACCCACTACGCAGTATTTT. This sequence encodes CASSFKYPPTTQYF.

The V gene is TRBV19, the J gene TRBJ1-2, with a possible D match to TRBD1 (5 bases). Trimming pared 7 bases from V and 3 bases from J, leaving 12 bases between. Germline V gene lookup returns CDR1 LNHDA and CDR2 SQIVND (reference sequence). The CDR3 loop spans 13 amino acids. The CDR3 loop is CASKPDSHYGYTF. The CDR3, as DNA: TGTGCCAGTAAACCAGACAGTCACTATGGCTACACCTTC.

This sequence joins TRBV28 and TRBJ1-2; TRBD1 might be the D (6 bases). The CDR3 has 12 residues. The germline gives CDR1 MDHEN, CDR2 SYDVKM. V was shortened by 9 bases and J by 0 bases, with 8 bases between the two germline ends. The CDR3 loop reads CASTGTNYGYTF. The DNA of the CDR3 is TGTGCCAGTACAGGGACTAACTATGGCTACACCTTC.

The rearrangement uses TRBV30 and TRBJ1-6, with D hard to call. The CDR3 extends over 13 amino acids. Germline assignment: CDR1 GTSNPN and CDR2 SVGIG (reference sequence). The germline V and J ends were trimmed by 4 bases and 9 bases, with 13 bases remaining between them. The CDR3 region is CAWMRGVGSPLHF. The DNA of the CDR3 is TGTGCCTGGATGCGGGGAGTAGGTTCACCCCTCCACTTT.

The chain carries TRBV5-1 and TRBJ1-1, with a possible D match to TRBD1 (6 bases). V was cut by 5 bases and J by 3 bases, with 29 bases left in between. The CDR3 has 19 residues. Per germline, CDR1 SGHRS and CDR2 YFSETQ. The CDR3 is CASRSSSLGGGQKDTEAFF. The CDR3 DNA is TGCGCCAGCAGGTCTTCCTCCCTCGGCGGGGGGCAGAAGGACACTGAAGCTTTCTTT.

This clone was counted a single time. The chain joins TRBV15 to TRBJ2-1; D is ambiguous. The CDR3 length is 17 residues. Trimming left V 0 bases short and J 0 bases short, with 12 bases between. Germline values: CDR1 LNHNV, CDR2 YYDKDF (reference sequence). For the CDR3, the DNA is TGTGCCACCAGCAGAGATGGGCGCCCCAGCTCCTACAATGAGCAGTTCTTC. Its protein product is CATSRDGRPSSYNEQFF.

The chain combines TRBV30 with TRBJ2-7, with D hard to call. This CDR3 spans 13 amino acids. V lost 5 bases and J 4 bases, leaving 15 bases between the germline ends. Germline CDR1 is GTSNPN and CDR2 is SVGIG (reference sequence). This CDR3 reads CAWVRDTGYEQYF. The CDR3 DNA reads as TGTGCCTGGGTGCGTGACACCGGTTACGAGCAGTACTTC.